This TCR beta chain appears in the sequencing data of a study of blood T cell repertoires in COVID-19. The CDR3 is 15 residues long. CDR1 is MNHEY, CDR2 SMNVEV, per germline (reference sequence). V was trimmed by 5 bases and J by 1 base, leaving 14 bases between them. This clone was seen a few times. Source study methods: Researchers report that nucleated cell counts were estimated from reference gene primer amplification. The method was immunoSEQ multiplex PCR; TCRdb's version includes in-frame clones alone and lacks a portion of them. V and J calls and clone size follow that table, whereas D and trimming were derived from the DNA. Among around 430,000 clones, approximately 90% were seen once, and the ten largest hold roughly a tenth.

Sample: PBMCs or T cells enriched from blood (not recorded which). The sequence came from a woman between 50 and 59 years old who had recovered from COVID-19. This rearrangement joins TRBV27 to TRBJ1-1, with D unresolved. The CDR3 sequence: CASSTREARNTEAFF. In DNA form, the CDR3 reads TGTGCCAGCAGTACCCGGGAGGCCAGGAACACTGAAGCTTTCTTT.